This TCR beta chain was identified during a study of blood T cell repertoires in COVID-19. The overall study: Acute and convalescent COVID-19 samples came from the United States, Italy and Spain. PBMCs, B-cell-depleted T cells, or T cells provided the cDNA or gDNA that made up the material.

Original data processing: Nucleated cell number was recorded as an estimate derived from reference gene primer amplification. Profiling relied on immunoSEQ multiplex PCR, and the TCRdb table lists in-frame clones only, not all of them. D and trimming come from the DNA, and the V and J calls and clone size come from that table. The table includes 65,000 to 95,000 clones, around 88% detected once. The CDR3 consists of 15 residues. Per the germline V gene, CDR1 is SGDLS and CDR2 is YYNGEE. V shed 0 bases and J shed 5 bases, with 14 bases lying between them. The gene calls are TRBV9 and TRBJ1-2; D possibly corresponds to TRBD1 (5 bases). Sequencing was performed on peripheral blood. The sequence was obtained from a man aged 30-40 years with acute or convalescent COVID-19. Written as DNA, the CDR3 is TGTGCCAGCAGCGTAGCTCAGGGAATCCAATATGGCTACACCTTC. Protein sequence: CASSVAQGIQYGYTF.